The present entry profiles one T cell receptor (beta chain) with its context. Just one base apart from a much larger clone, this may be a read error. For the second PCR, which ran for roughly 6 to 12 cycles, a sample-barcoded 5' primer and a J-beta primer mix were used. TCRdb passed the 5' RACE reads through MiXCR, listing each CDR3 protein once. The sample has approximately 290,000 distinct CDR3 sequences, 27% seen once. The total RNA that was extracted per sample amounted to at least 5.5 micrograms. The data were obtained in a study of blood T cells in healthy people across ages. The V gene's germline CDR1 is DFQATT and CDR2 SNEGSKA (reference sequence). Deletions cut 3 bases from V and 0 bases from J, with 18 bases between. The CDR3 is 17 residues long.

This chain joins TRBV20-1 and TRBJ2-1; D perhaps matches TRBD2 (5 bases). Sequencing used blood. This sequence was found in an older woman in good health. The CDR3 DNA reads TGCAGTGCTAGCGGCGCAGTGGGAGACTTCTCCTACAATGAGCAGTTCTTC. Its translation: CSASGAVGDFSYNEQFF.